This T cell receptor (beta chain) originates from a study of vaccination effects on CD4 cells after COVID-19 (dated 2022 in TCRdb). The study in broad terms: Two doses of either the BNT162b2 or the mRNA-1273 mRNA SARS-CoV-2 vaccine were administered to participants. In both COVID-19 convalescent patients and infection-naive vaccine recipients, the study compared SARS-CoV-2 spike-specific CD4+ TCR repertoires from before mRNA vaccination with those from after it. A total of 10 COVID-19 convalescent patients and a handful of SARS-CoV-2-naive healthy vaccine recipients were included in the full study. The Oncomine TCR Beta short-read assay on an Illumina iSeq 100 was used to sequence cultures from other donors in the study. Broader findings and caveats from the paper: In healthy vaccine recipients, vaccine-induced clones were almost all SARS-CoV-2 mono-reactive, with only 1 of 255 being cross-reactive with common cold coronaviruses. At late post-vaccination timepoints, both infection-induced and vaccine-induced clones showed marked clonal contraction, consistent with waning T cell responses. The study was limited by a small number of convalescent patients, and early post-infection timepoints were lacking.

In the ViraFEST assay, PBMC were stimulated with viral peptide pools, and TCR sequencing was then used to find antigen-specific CD4+ T cell clonotypes based on their expansion. After 10 days of culture, CD4+ T cells were isolated with the EasySep CD4+ T cell isolation kit. Negative nucleocapsid antibody results before and after vaccination confirmed that the healthy vaccine recipients had no prior SARS-CoV-2 infection. Each well held around 1.9 million PBMC cultured in IMDM containing around 5% human AB serum, 8 to 10 IU/ml IL-2 and gentamicin, along with roughly 10 ug/ml peptides. Half of the culture medium was replaced with fresh IL-2-containing medium on days 3 and 7. Unless noted otherwise, every peptide stimulation condition was grown in triplicate wells. Using Ficoll-Paque Plus gradient centrifugation, PBMC were separated from whole blood and then either used fresh or cryopreserved at -140C. The overlapping peptide pools covered the spike proteins of SARS-CoV-2 and of the common cold coronaviruses HCoV-NL63, HCoV-OC43 and HCoV-229E. The QIAamp micro DNA kit was used to extract genomic DNA from the cultured CD4+ T cells.

Notes on this clone: No antigen is known for it. There are no base qualities to consult, and no much larger clone falls within one base.

Libraries were built with the immunoSEQ multiplex PCR assay. DNA from the CD4+ T cells that had been cultured and isolated underwent TCR beta CDR3 sequencing. The source study handled its data this way. The analysis removed non-productive TCR sequences, trimmed reads to the CDR3 region, and retained only CDR3s that were 7 or more amino acids long. The MANAFEST web app was used to pick out antigen-specific clonotypes by comparing their expansion in peptide wells with that in reference cultures. To be called positive, a clone needed expansion at FDR<0.05 compared with the reference and with all other wells, an odds ratio greater than 5, and a frequency greater than 0.1% in two replicate wells. A clonotype was defined as cross-reactive if the clonotype was significantly expanded both in SARS-CoV-2 spike wells and in at least one common cold coronavirus spike condition. Levenshtein distance calculated with the stringdist R package was used to assess CDR3 similarity, and unrooted trees were constructed with ape in R 3.6.1. TCRdb obtained this table from immuneACCESS and retained in-frame rearrangements with V and J assigned. These tables miss some clones; where compared with another copy, unresolved V genes account for less than half of the shortfall, and the remainder is unexplained. V and J calls and clone size follow that table, whereas D and trimming were derived from the DNA. The table for this sample lists over 55,000 clones; roughly 79% of them were counted only once. About 2.5% of the sample is held by the ten biggest clonotypes.

The TCR comes from a human donor who received a COVID-19 vaccine. The material was CD4+ T cells from PBMCs cultured with HCoV-229E spike peptides, obtained before COVID-19 vaccination. The cell subset or site tag for this specimen amounts to: HCoV-229E spike overlapping peptide pool stimulation.

The CDR3 reads CSVQGAGTDTQYF. The nucleotides read TGCAGCGTTCAGGGGGCTGGCACAGATACGCAGTATTTT. This chain is built from TRBV29-1 and TRBJ2-3, and 8 junction bases match TRBD1. From the cysteine up to the phenylalanine, the CDR3 has a length of 13 residues. Here the CDR3 DNA is all that survives: 39 bases in frame from base 1. The junction shows trimming of 5 bases on V and 1 base on J, and the gene matches do not reach 2 bases of it. The germline V gene supplies CDR1 SQVTM and CDR2 ANQGSEA.